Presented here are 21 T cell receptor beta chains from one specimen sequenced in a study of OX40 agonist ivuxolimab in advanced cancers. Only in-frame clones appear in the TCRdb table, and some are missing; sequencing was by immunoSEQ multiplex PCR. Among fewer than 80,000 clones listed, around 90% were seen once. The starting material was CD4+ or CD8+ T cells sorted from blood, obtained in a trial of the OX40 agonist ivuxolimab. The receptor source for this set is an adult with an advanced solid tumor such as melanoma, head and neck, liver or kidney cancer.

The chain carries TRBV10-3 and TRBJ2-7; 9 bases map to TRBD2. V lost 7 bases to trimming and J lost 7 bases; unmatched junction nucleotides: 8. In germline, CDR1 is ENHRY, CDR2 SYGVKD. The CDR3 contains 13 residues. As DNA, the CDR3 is TGTGCCATCACCCCAGCGGGAGGCAGGGAGCAGTACTTC. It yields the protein CAITPAGGREQYF.

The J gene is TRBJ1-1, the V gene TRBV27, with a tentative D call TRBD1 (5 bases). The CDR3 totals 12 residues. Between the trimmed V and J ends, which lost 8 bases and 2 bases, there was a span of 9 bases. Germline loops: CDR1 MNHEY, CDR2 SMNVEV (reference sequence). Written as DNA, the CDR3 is TGTGCCAGCGCGACAGTCAACACTGAAGCTTTCTTT. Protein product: CASATVNTEAFF.

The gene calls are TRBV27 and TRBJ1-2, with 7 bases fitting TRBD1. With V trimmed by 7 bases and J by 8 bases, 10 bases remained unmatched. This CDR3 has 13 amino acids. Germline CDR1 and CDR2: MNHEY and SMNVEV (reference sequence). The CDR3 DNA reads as TGTGCCAGCACCAACCTCGTACAGGGGGGCTACACCTTC. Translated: CASTNLVQGGYTF.

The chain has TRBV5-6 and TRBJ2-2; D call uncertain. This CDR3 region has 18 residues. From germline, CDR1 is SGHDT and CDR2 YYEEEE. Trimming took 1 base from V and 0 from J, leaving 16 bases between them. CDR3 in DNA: TGTGCCAGCAGCTTGTTTTGGGGTGGCGGTGCGAACACCGGGGAGCTGTTTTTT. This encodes CASSLFWGGGANTGELFF.

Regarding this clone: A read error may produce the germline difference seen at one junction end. The CDR3 is CASSLAGTGPSNEQFF. The CDR3 DNA sequence: TGTGCTAGCAGCTTAGCCGGGACAGGGCCATCTAATGAGCAGTTCTTC. The genes are TRBV7-7 and TRBJ2-1; 9 bases are shared with TRBD1. Germline V gives CDR1 SSHAT, CDR2 FNYEAQ (reference sequence). CDR3 length: 16 residues.

The CDR3 DNA follows: TGTGCCAGCAGCTTACAGTCGGGGAACTATGGCTACACCTTC. Protein sequence: CASSLQSGNYGYTF. The V gene is TRBV11-2, the J gene TRBJ1-2; no definite D call. CDR1 is SGHAT and CDR2 is FQNNGV in the germline V gene. The CDR3 totals 14 residues. V dropped 2 bases and J dropped 2 bases, with 9 bases sitting between them.

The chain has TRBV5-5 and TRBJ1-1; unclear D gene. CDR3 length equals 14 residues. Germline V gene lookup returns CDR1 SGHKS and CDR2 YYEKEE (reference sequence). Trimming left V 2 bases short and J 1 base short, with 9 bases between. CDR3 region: CASSLGRSNTEAFF. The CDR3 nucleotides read TGTGCCAGCAGCTTAGGGCGGTCGAACACTGAAGCTTTCTTT.

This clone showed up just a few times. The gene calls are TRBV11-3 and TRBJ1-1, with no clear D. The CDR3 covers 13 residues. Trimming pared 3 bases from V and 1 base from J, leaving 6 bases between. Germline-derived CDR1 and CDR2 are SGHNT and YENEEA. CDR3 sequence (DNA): TGTGCCAGCAGCTTCGGAGGGAACACTGAAGCTTTCTTT. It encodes CASSFGGNTEAFF.

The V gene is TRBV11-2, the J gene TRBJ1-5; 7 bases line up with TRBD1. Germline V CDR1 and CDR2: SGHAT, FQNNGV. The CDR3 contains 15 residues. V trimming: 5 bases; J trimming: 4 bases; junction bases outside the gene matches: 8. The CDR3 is CASSLAGTVNQPQHF. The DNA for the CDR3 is TGTGCCAGCAGCCTTGCCGGGACAGTTAATCAGCCCCAGCATTTT.

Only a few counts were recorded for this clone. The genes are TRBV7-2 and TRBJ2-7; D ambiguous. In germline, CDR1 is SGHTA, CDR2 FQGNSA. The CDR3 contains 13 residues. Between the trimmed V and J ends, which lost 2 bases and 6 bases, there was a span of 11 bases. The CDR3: CASSLFEQSEQYF. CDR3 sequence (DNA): TGTGCCAGCAGCTTATTCGAACAGAGCGAGCAGTACTTC.

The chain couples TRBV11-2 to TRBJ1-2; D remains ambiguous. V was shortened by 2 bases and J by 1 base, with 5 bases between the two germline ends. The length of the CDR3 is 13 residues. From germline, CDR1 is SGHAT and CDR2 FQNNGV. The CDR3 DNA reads TGTGCCAGCAGCTTAATCAGTAACTATGGCTACACCTTC. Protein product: CASSLISNYGYTF.

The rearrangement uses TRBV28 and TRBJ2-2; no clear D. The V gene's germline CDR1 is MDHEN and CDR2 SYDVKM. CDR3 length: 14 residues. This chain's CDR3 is CATKHLLDTGELFF. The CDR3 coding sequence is TGTGCAACCAAGCACCTCCTAGACACCGGGGAGCTGTTTTTT.

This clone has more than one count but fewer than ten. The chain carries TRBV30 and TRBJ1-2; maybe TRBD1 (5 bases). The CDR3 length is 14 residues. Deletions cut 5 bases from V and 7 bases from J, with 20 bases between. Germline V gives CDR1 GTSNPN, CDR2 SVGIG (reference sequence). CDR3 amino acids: CAWGIKGAYGGYTF. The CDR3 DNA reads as TGTGCCTGGGGGATCAAAGGGGCGTACGGTGGCTACACCTTC.

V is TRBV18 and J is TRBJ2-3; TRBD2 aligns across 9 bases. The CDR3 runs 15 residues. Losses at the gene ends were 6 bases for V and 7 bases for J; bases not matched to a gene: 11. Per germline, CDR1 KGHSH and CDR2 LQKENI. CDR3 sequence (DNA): TGTGCCAGCTCTCTGAGCGGGGGGCCCTGGAATACGCAGTATTTT. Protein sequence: CASSLSGGPWNTQYF. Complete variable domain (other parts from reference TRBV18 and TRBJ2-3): NAGVMQNPRHLVRRRGQEARLRCSPMKGHSHVYWYRQLPEEGLKFMVYLQKENIIDESGMPKERFSAEFPKEGPSILRIQQVVRGDSAAYFCASSLSGGPWNTQYFGPGTRLTVL.

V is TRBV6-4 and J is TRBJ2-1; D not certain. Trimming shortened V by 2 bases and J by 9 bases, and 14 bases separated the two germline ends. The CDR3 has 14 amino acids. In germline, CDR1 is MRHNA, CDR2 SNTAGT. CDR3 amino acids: CASSDPIWEGEQFF. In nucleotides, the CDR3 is TGTGCCAGCAGTGACCCAATCTGGGAAGGTGAGCAGTTCTTC.

The CDR3 protein is CSAAGMNTEAFF. The CDR3, as DNA: TGCAGCGCGGCCGGGATGAACACTGAAGCTTTCTTT. The chain has TRBV29-1 and TRBJ1-1; D remains unclear. Germline V CDR1 and CDR2: SQVTM, ANQGSEA. The CDR3 is 12 residues long. V gave up 7 bases and J gave up 0 bases, with 9 bases separating them.

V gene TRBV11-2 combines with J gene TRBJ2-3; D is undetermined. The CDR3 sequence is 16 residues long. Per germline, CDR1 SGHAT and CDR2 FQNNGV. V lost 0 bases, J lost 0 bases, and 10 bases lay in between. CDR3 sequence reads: CASSLDGEESTDTQYF. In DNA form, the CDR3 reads TGTGCCAGCAGCTTAGACGGCGAGGAGAGCACAGATACGCAGTATTTT.

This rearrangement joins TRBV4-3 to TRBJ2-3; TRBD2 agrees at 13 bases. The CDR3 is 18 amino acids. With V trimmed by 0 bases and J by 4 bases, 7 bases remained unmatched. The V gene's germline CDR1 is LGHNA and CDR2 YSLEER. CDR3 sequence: CASSQDGLGLAGSDTQYF. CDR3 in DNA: TGCGCCAGCAGCCAAGACGGCTTGGGACTAGCGGGATCAGATACGCAGTATTTT.

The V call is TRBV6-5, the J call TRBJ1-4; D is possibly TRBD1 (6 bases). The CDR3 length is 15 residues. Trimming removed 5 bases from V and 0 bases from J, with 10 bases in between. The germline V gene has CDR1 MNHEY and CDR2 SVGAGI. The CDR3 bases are TGTGCCAGCAGTACCGGACAGTCAACTAATGAAAAACTGTTTTTT. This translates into CASSTGQSTNEKLFF.

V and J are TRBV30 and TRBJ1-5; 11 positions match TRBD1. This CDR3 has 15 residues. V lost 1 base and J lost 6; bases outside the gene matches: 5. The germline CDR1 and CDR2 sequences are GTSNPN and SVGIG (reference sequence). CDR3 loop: CAWSGPGTGGQPQHF. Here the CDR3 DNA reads TGTGCCTGGAGTGGCCCCGGGACAGGGGGTCAGCCCCAGCATTTT.

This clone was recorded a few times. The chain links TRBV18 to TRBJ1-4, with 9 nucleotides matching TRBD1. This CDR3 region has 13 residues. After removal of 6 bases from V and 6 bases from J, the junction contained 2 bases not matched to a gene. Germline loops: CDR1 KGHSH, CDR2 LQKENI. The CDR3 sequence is CASSRDRDEKLFF. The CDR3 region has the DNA TGTGCCAGCTCCCGGGACAGGGATGAAAAACTGTTTTTT. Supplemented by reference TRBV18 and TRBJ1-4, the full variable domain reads NAGVMQNPRHLVRRRGQEARLRCSPMKGHSHVYWYRQLPEEGLKFMVYLQKENIIDESGMPKERFSAEFPKEGPSILRIQQVVRGDSAAYFCASSRDRDEKLFFGSGTQLSVL.